The 17 T cell receptor beta chains listed next were all sequenced from one sample in a study of monozygotic twins with cystic fibrosis. The repertoire was sequenced with immunoSEQ multiplex PCR; TCRdb's copy has only in-frame clones and lacks some. Altogether 20,000 to 25,000 clones are present, 97% being singletons, with the ten largest covering about 0.16%. Specimen: blood. The receptor set was obtained from a girl aged 5 to 17 with cystic fibrosis.

This chain links TRBV5-1 with TRBJ2-3; the match to TRBD2 covers 14 bases. V shed 3 bases, J shed 4 bases, and the junction held 4 bases outside the gene matches. The CDR3 runs to 16 residues. Germline V lookup: CDR1 SGHRS, CDR2 YFSETQ. The CDR3 here is CASSSGLAGVADTQYF. The CDR3 DNA reads as TGCGCCAGCAGCTCGGGACTAGCGGGAGTCGCAGATACGCAGTATTTT. Full variable domain (remainder filled in from reference TRBV5-1 and TRBJ2-3): KAGVTQTPRYLIKTRGQQVTLSCSPISGHRSVSWYQQTPGQGLQFLFEYFSETQRNKGNFPGRFSGRQFSNSRSEMNVSTLELGDSALYLCASSSGLAGVADTQYFGPGTRLTVL.

This clone occurred once. This chain links TRBV7-8 with TRBJ2-2; the D is unclear. V dropped 0 bases and J dropped 2 bases, with 7 bases sitting between them. The CDR3 spans 15 residues. In germline, CDR1 is SGHVS, CDR2 FQNEAQ. CDR3 coding DNA: TGTGCCAGCAGCTTAGCCGACTCAAACACCGGGGAGCTGTTTTTT. Its translation: CASSLADSNTGELFF.

This chain joins TRBV28 and TRBJ2-7; D is unclear. Trimming cost V 3 bases and J 6 bases, with 9 bases left between them. This CDR3 contains 12 residues. The germline gives CDR1 MDHEN, CDR2 SYDVKM. The CDR3 here is CASSFRRGEQYF. CDR3 coding DNA: TGTGCCAGCAGTTTTCGACGAGGCGAGCAGTACTTC.

The sample holds one count of this clone. The V and J genes are TRBV29-1 and TRBJ2-5; D ambiguous. The CDR3 covers 12 residues. V lost 1 base, J lost 2 bases, and 5 bases lay in between. Germline V CDR1 and CDR2: SQVTM, ANQGSEA. The CDR3 protein is CSVEGEQETQYF. CDR3 DNA: TGCAGCGTTGAAGGTGAACAAGAGACCCAGTACTTC.

J is TRBJ1-2 and V is TRBV19, with D perhaps matching TRBD1 (5 bases). Trimming shortened V by 6 bases and J by 4 bases, and 12 bases separated the two germline ends. The CDR3 totals 13 residues. Germline CDR1 reads LNHDA; CDR2 reads SQIVND (reference sequence). CDR3 DNA: TGTGCCAGTAGCCAGGGAGTCGGCTATGGCTACACCTTC. It specifies CASSQGVGYGYTF.

The chain carries TRBV30 and TRBJ2-1; 14 bases match TRBD2. Germline values: CDR1 GTSNPN, CDR2 SVGIG (reference sequence). The CDR3 totals 18 residues. Trimming cost V 1 base and J 8 bases; bases outside gene matches: 13. The CDR3 bases are TGTGCCTGGAGTGGGTCCCCCGGGACTAGCGGGAGATTCGATGAGCAGTTCTTC. Its protein product is CAWSGSPGTSGRFDEQFF.

This chain links TRBV28 with TRBJ2-5, with a possible D match to TRBD2 (7 bases). Germline V gene lookup returns CDR1 MDHEN and CDR2 SYDVKM. V was cut by 6 bases and J by 4 bases, with 18 bases left in between. This CDR3 has 15 residues. Written as DNA, the CDR3 is TGTGCCAGCAGAAGGGGGAGGGTCGTTGGAGAGACCCAGTACTTC. Its translation is CASRRGRVVGETQYF.

Only one count was recorded for this clone. The J gene is TRBJ2-7, the V gene TRBV18, with 9 bases matching TRBD1. The CDR3 extends over 14 amino acids. J gave up 3 bases and V 3 bases, and 3 bases lay outside the gene matches. Germline loops: CDR1 KGHSH, CDR2 LQKENI. CDR3 amino acids: CASSPWDRVYEQYF. In nucleotides, the CDR3 is TGTGCCAGCTCACCGTGGGACAGGGTCTACGAGCAGTACTTC.

This clone was recorded once. The V gene is TRBV7-9, the J gene TRBJ1-1; D not certain. Germline-derived CDR1 and CDR2 are SEHNR and FQNEAQ (reference sequence). The CDR3 is 13 residues long. Trimming pared 5 bases from V and 10 bases from J, leaving 17 bases between. The CDR3 nucleotides read TGTGCCAGCAGCGACGCGGTTGGCGTGGTAGCTTTCTTT. Protein sequence: CASSDAVGVVAFF.

V gene TRBV14 combines with J gene TRBJ1-6; D uncertain. Germline lookup yields CDR1 SGHDN and CDR2 FVKESK. Trimming stripped 2 bases from V and 7 bases from J, with 6 bases between. The length of the CDR3 is 13 residues. The CDR3, as DNA: TGTGCCAGCAGCCAACGGTTCAATTCACCCCTCCACTTT. Translated: CASSQRFNSPLHF.

This rearrangement joins TRBV6-1 to TRBJ1-2; D call uncertain. The CDR3 contains 12 residues. V was pared by 4 bases and J by 14 bases, with 17 bases between. The germline CDR1 and CDR2 sequences are MNHNS and SASEGT. The CDR3 DNA sequence: TGTGCCAGCAGTGCGACATCCCGGGCGTGGACCTTC. Amino acids: CASSATSRAWTF.

This clone was recorded a few times. This rearrangement joins TRBV7-9 to TRBJ2-1; 8 bases align to TRBD1. Germline CDR1 SEHNR, CDR2 FQNEAQ (reference sequence). The CDR3 sequence is 17 residues long. The V segment lost 1 base and the J segment 5 bases; nucleotides outside the gene matches: 10. The CDR3 is CASSLGGGVTGDNEQFF. The CDR3 DNA follows: TGTGCCAGCAGCTTAGGAGGGGGCGTGACAGGGGACAATGAGCAGTTCTTC.

This chain joins TRBV9 and TRBJ2-3; D is perhaps TRBD1 (6 bases). V was clipped by 3 bases and J by 6 bases, with 8 bases between them. The CDR3 consists of 12 residues. Germline CDR1 and CDR2: SGDLS and YYNGEE. The CDR3 region is CASSGQVDTQYF. The CDR3 region has the DNA TGTGCCAGCAGCGGACAGGTGGATACGCAGTATTTT.

The chain has TRBV5-1 and TRBJ2-6, with D uncertain. CDR1 and CDR2 (germline): SGHRS, YFSETQ. The germline V and J ends were trimmed by 0 bases and 2 bases, with 6 bases remaining between them. The CDR3 has 15 residues. Written as DNA, the CDR3 is TGCGCCAGCAGCTTGGAAGGCCCTGGGGCCAACGTCCTGACTTTC. It codes for CASSLEGPGANVLTF.

This rearrangement joins TRBV9 to TRBJ2-3; 16 bases fit TRBD2. Germline assignment: CDR1 SGDLS and CDR2 YYNGEE. V lost 0 bases to trimming and J lost 4 bases; unmatched junction nucleotides: 5. CDR3 size: 18 residues. CDR3 sequence (DNA): TGTGCCAGCAGCGTAGAGGGACTAGCGGGAGGGAGCCCAGATACGCAGTATTTT. Translated: CASSVEGLAGGSPDTQYF.

The genes are TRBV27 and TRBJ1-1, with D hard to call. V was pared by 5 bases and J by 3 bases, with 16 bases between. This CDR3 comprises 15 residues. Germline assignment: CDR1 MNHEY and CDR2 SMNVEV (reference sequence). CDR3 bases: TGTGCCAGCAGTAGCCCGGTAAGCGGGTACACTGAAGCTTTCTTT. It is translated as CASSSPVSGYTEAFF.

This clone was observed once. The DNA for the CDR3 is TGTGCCAGCAGAGGGACAACAAGGGGTGAAAAACTGTTTTTT. This translates into CASRGTTRGEKLFF. The V and J genes are TRBV6-5 and TRBJ1-4, with TRBD1 as a possible D gene (6 bases). CDR1 MNHEY and CDR2 SVGAGI come from the germline V gene. V was clipped by 6 bases and J by 7 bases, with 15 bases between them. This CDR3 has 14 amino acids.